Listed below are T cell receptor beta chains from one sample, sequenced in a study of pediatric ulcerative colitis. Generated by immunoSEQ multiplex PCR, the TCRdb table keeps only in-frame clones and is missing some. The repertoire holds approximately 60,000 clones, with roughly nine tenths as singletons. Sequenced: blood. Receptors originate from a boy younger than 18 with severe ulcerative colitis. Each CDR3 is given with its conserved first and last residue. D genes are given only for firm matches. Size tells how often a clone was seen (once, few, many) or the class of an expanded clone, and some rows leave it out.

>.|TRBV27|TRBD1|16|TRBJ2-5
CASSSTTGSFEETQYF
TGTGCCAGCAGTTCGACGACAGGGTCGTTTGAAGAGACCCAGTACTTC
>.|TRBV11-3|TRBD2|16|TRBJ2-5
CASSLLSGKGKETQYF
TGTGCCAGCAGCTTACTTAGCGGGAAAGGGAAAGAGACCCAGTACTTC
>.|TRBV7-6|.|14|TRBJ2-1
CASSLDPLYNEQFF
TGTGCCAGCAGCTTAGATCCACTATACAATGAGCAGTTCTTC
>.|TRBV11-2|TRBD2|16|TRBJ2-3
CASSSLAGGTSDTQYF
TGTGCCAGCAGCTCCCTAGCGGGAGGGACCTCAGATACGCAGTATTTT
>once|TRBV5-6|.|13|TRBJ2-3
CASSWTGTDTQYF
TGTGCCAGCAGCTGGACAGGCACAGATACGCAGTATTTT
>.|TRBV6-4|TRBD2|15|TRBJ2-3
CASSRGLAGPDTQYF
TGTGCCAGCAGTAGGGGACTAGCGGGACCAGATACGCAGTATTTT
>.|TRBV20-1|.|11|TRBJ2-1
CSAPHVNEQFF
TGCAGTGCTCCCCATGTGAATGAGCAGTTCTTC
>.|TRBV25-1|.|16|TRBJ1-4
CASSGAGSFENEKLFF
TGTGCCAGCAGTGGGGCGGGTTCGTTCGAGAATGAAAAACTGTTTTTT
>.|TRBV10-3|.|14|TRBJ1-2
CAISNRASNYGYTF
TGTGCCATCAGCAACCGGGCATCTAACTATGGCTACACCTTC
>.|TRBV21-1|.|15|TRBJ2-1
CASRASGISYNEQFF
TGTGCCAGCAGGGCTAGCGGGATTTCCTACAATGAGCAGTTCTTC
>.|TRBV6-1|.|16|TRBJ1-5
CASSERDRYSNQPQHF
TGTGCCAGCAGTGAACGAGACAGGTATAGCAATCAGCCCCAGCATTTT
>.|TRBV29-1|.|15|TRBJ2-1
CSVDGASISYNEQFF
TGCAGCGTTGATGGGGCTAGCATCTCCTACAATGAGCAGTTCTTC
>few|TRBV30|TRBD1|14|TRBJ1-4
CAWSAGQALGKLFF
TGTGCCTGGAGCGCGGGACAGGCGCTTGGAAAACTGTTTTTT
>.|TRBV11-2|.|14|TRBJ2-7
CASHLGPGAYEQYF
TGTGCCAGCCACCTGGGGCCGGGAGCCTACGAGCAGTACTTC
>.|TRBV19|.|15|TRBJ2-1
CASSIGPALQEEQFF
TGTGCCAGTAGTATCGGACCAGCCCTACAGGAGGAGCAGTTCTTC
>.|TRBV25-1|.|16|TRBJ1-6
CASSETLGPRGSPLHF
TGTGCCAGCAGTGAAACATTAGGACCGAGGGGTTCACCCCTCCACTTT
>.|TRBV11-2|TRBD2|19|TRBJ2-1
CASSPGLAGFLSSYNEQFF
TGTGCCAGCAGCCCTGGACTAGCGGGTTTCCTAAGCTCCTACAATGAGCAGTTCTTC
>few|TRBV30|.|15|TRBJ1-1
CAWSATTAMNTEAFF
TGTGCCTGGAGTGCTACGACAGCCATGAACACTGAAGCTTTCTTT
>.|TRBV5-6|.|12|TRBJ2-7
CASSAYSYEQYF
TGTGCCAGCAGCGCGTACTCCTACGAGCAGTACTTC
>few|TRBV5-4|.|13|TRBJ1-2
CASSPSANYGYTF
TGTGCCAGCAGCCCTTCAGCTAACTATGGCTACACCTTC
>.|TRBV15|.|14|TRBJ2-7
CATSRVGNSYEQYF
TGTGCCACCAGCAGAGTGGGGAACTCCTACGAGCAGTACTTC
>.|TRBV21-1|.|18|TRBJ2-1
CASSKGGLAARILDEQFF
TGTGCCAGCAGCAAAGGGGGACTAGCGGCCCGGATATTAGATGAGCAGTTCTTC
>.|TRBV5-4|TRBD2|14|TRBJ2-5
CASSTGLAQETQYF
TGTGCCAGCAGCACCGGACTAGCTCAAGAGACCCAGTACTTC
>few|TRBV7-2|.|16|TRBJ2-1
CASSRGRVSSYNEQFF
TGTGCCAGCTCCAGAGGACGGGTAAGCTCCTACAATGAGCAGTTCTTC
>.|TRBV5-1|TRBD2|16|TRBJ2-3
CASHDWEREGTDTQYF
TGCGCCAGCCACGATTGGGAGCGGGAAGGCACAGATACGCAGTATTTT